The 13 T cell receptor beta chains presented below share a single source sample, sequenced in a study of blood T cell repertoires in COVID-19. Measured with immunoSEQ multiplex PCR; TCRdb has only the in-frame clones, and not every one. Among hundreds of thousands of clones listed, 87% were seen once. The sample comprised PBMCs or T cells enriched from blood (not recorded which). The receptors come from a woman aged 25 to 45 with acute COVID-19.

The chain carries TRBV27 and TRBJ2-2; 9 bases are a match to TRBD2. Germline V gene lookup returns CDR1 MNHEY and CDR2 SMNVEV (reference sequence). J gave up 4 bases and V 3 bases, and 3 bases lay outside the gene matches. The CDR3 has 15 residues. CDR3 sequence reads: CASSLASGVTGELFF. The CDR3, as DNA: TGTGCCAGCAGTTTGGCTAGCGGGGTCACCGGGGAGCTGTTTTTT.

The chain recombines TRBV9 with TRBJ2-5, with 8 bases lining up with TRBD2. This CDR3 is built from 15 residues. The ends lost 3 bases at V and 2 bases at J; junction bases unmatched: 6. Germline V gives CDR1 SGDLS, CDR2 YYNGEE. Here the CDR3 reads CASSATSALQETQYF. The CDR3 DNA reads TGTGCCAGCAGCGCGACTAGCGCGTTACAAGAGACCCAGTACTTC.

The rearrangement uses TRBV5-1 and TRBJ2-7; 11 bases are a match to TRBD1. The CDR3 has 14 amino acids. Unmatched junction bases numbered 4, after V lost 5 bases and J lost 3 bases. Germline V gene sequence: CDR1 SGHRS, CDR2 YFSETQ. The DNA for the CDR3 is TGCGCCAGCAGGGCGGGACAGGGGGGCTACGAGCAGTACTTC. Protein product: CASRAGQGGYEQYF.

The V call is TRBV19, the J call TRBJ1-3; D not resolved. In germline, CDR1 is LNHDA, CDR2 SQIVND (reference sequence). Trimming removed 5 bases from V and 1 base from J, with 12 bases in between. The CDR3 has 15 residues. CDR3 DNA sequence: TGTGCCAGTAGTCTTCAGTGGCCTTCTGGAAACACCATATATTTT. Translation: CASSLQWPSGNTIYF.

This chain connects TRBV28 to TRBJ1-6; 7 bases map to TRBD1. Germline loops: CDR1 MDHEN, CDR2 SYDVKM. V lost 6 bases and J lost 1; bases outside the gene matches: 3. CDR3 length equals 15 residues. CDR3 in DNA: TGTGCCAGCAGGATACAGGGGTCCTATAATTCACCCCTCCACTTT. This sequence encodes CASRIQGSYNSPLHF.

This clone was seen more than once but under ten times. CDR3 in DNA: TGCGCCAGCAGCGGGGACATTCCCTACGAGCAGTACTTC. As protein: CASSGDIPYEQYF. The chain carries TRBV5-1 and TRBJ2-7; tentative D call: TRBD1 (6 bases). The CDR3 loop spans 13 amino acids. V lost 4 bases and J lost 2, with 10 bases in between. Germline V gene sequence: CDR1 SGHRS, CDR2 YFSETQ.

The V and J genes are TRBV7-9 and TRBJ1-1, with 8 bases matching TRBD1. CDR1 and CDR2 (germline): SEHNR, FQNEAQ (reference sequence). V shed 5 bases and J 4 bases; nucleotides not matched to a gene: 9. The CDR3 sequence is 15 residues long. The CDR3: CASSTRQGRSTEAFF. In nucleotides, the CDR3 is TGTGCCAGCAGCACCCGACAGGGGAGGAGCACTGAAGCTTTCTTT.

The gene calls are TRBV7-6 and TRBJ1-6, with D perhaps TRBD1 (6 bases). With 3 bases removed from V and 0 bases from J, the gap between germline ends came to 15 bases. Germline values: CDR1 SGHVS, CDR2 FNYEAQ. CDR3 length: 18 residues. In DNA form, the CDR3 reads TGTGCCAGCAGCTTGGGAAGGACAGCTCGCTCCTATAATTCACCCCTCCACTTT. Its translation: CASSLGRTARSYNSPLHF.

The chain combines TRBV29-1 with TRBJ2-7; D may be TRBD1 (5 bases). The CDR3 runs 12 residues. Germline V gene data show CDR1 as SQVTM and CDR2 as ANQGSEA. V dropped 6 bases and J dropped 6 bases, with 15 bases sitting between them. The CDR3 nucleotides read TGCAGCGTCGAGAATACAGGAACCGAGCAGTACTTC. Protein: CSVENTGTEQYF.

The V call is TRBV6-4, the J call TRBJ2-4; 12 nucleotides line up with TRBD1. The CDR3 runs to 18 residues. Per germline, CDR1 MRHNA and CDR2 SNTAGT. V shed 5 bases and J 8 bases; nucleotides not matched to a gene: 16. This chain's CDR3 is CASSSAPDAGQGADIQYF. The CDR3 coding sequence is TGTGCCAGCAGTTCCGCCCCGGATGCGGGACAGGGGGCAGACATTCAGTACTTC.

This clone has just one count. The J gene is TRBJ2-5, the V gene TRBV5-1; D might be TRBD2 (6 bases). The CDR3 runs to 15 residues. Deletions cut 6 bases from V and 9 bases from J, with 24 bases between. The V gene's germline CDR1 is SGHRS and CDR2 YFSETQ. The CDR3, as DNA: TGCGCCAGCATCAAGGACGGGACTCCCGGGTCGGCCCAGTACTTC. Protein sequence: CASIKDGTPGSAQYF.

The V and J genes are TRBV11-3 and TRBJ2-3; D gene ambiguous. Germline V gives CDR1 SGHNT, CDR2 YENEEA. Trimming cost V 5 bases and J 3 bases, with 9 bases left between them. This CDR3 contains 13 residues. CDR3 nucleotides: TGTGCCAGCAGCCGCCTCGGGACAGATACGCAGTATTTT. Translated: CASSRLGTDTQYF. The full variable domain, completed using reference TRBV11-3 and TRBJ2-3, is EAGVVQSPRYKIIEKKQPVAFWCNPISGHNTLYWYLQNLGQGPELLIRYENEEAVDDSQLPKDRFSAERLKGVDSTLKIQPAELGDSAVYLCASSRLGTDTQYFGPGTRLTVL.

V usage is TRBV5-1 and J usage is TRBJ1-5; D is undetermined. The germline V and J ends were trimmed by 4 bases and 4 bases, with 12 bases remaining between them. This CDR3 spans 14 amino acids. Germline loops: CDR1 SGHRS, CDR2 YFSETQ. In DNA, the CDR3 is TGCGCCAGCAGCCTCGGCGGGGAAAATCAGCCCCAGCATTTT. It yields the protein CASSLGGENQPQHF. Combining the CDR3 with reference TRBV5-1 and TRBJ1-5 gives the whole variable domain KAGVTQTPRYLIKTRGQQVTLSCSPISGHRSVSWYQQTPGQGLQFLFEYFSETQRNKGNFPGRFSGRQFSNSRSEMNVSTLELGDSALYLCASSLGGENQPQHFGDGTRLSIL.